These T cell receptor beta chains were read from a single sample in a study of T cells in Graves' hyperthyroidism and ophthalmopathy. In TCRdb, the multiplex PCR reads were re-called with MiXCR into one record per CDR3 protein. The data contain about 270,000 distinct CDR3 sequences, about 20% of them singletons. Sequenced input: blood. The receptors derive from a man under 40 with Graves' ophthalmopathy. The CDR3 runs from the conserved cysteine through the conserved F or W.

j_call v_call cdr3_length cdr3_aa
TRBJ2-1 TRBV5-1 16 CASSLMGLAGYNEQFF
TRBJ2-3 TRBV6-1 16 CASRPRVGIDTDTQYF
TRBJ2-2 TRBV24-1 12 CATSDFAGELFF
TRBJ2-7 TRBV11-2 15 CASTLAYISSYEQYF
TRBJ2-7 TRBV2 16 CASSGPRGLAHHEQYF
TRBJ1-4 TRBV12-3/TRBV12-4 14 CASSQGPLGEKLFF
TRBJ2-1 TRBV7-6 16 CASSLGAGWGYNEQFF
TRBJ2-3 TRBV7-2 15 CASSSSYLATDTQYF
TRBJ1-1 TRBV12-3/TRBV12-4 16 CASSLGGSSMNTEAFF
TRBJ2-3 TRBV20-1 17 CSARDPVIAGITDTQYF
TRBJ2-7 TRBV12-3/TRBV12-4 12 CASSNRGHEQYF
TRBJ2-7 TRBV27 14 CASSLSASGYEQYF
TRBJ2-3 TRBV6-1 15 CASRRQGNTGDTQYF
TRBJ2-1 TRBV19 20 CASSTGRRTSGRANYNEQFF
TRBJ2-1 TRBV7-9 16 CASSRGGGRLVDEQFF
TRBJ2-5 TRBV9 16 CASSVLAGGLVETQYF
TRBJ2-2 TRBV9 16 CASSSGGTGGTGELFF
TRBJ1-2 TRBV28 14 CASTPSNYYYGYTF
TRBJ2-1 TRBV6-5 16 CASSYLGVMNGSEQFF
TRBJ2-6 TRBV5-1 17 CASSLGTGFSGANVLTF
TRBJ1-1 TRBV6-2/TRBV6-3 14 CASSYTRENTEAFF
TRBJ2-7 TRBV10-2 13 CASREAGVYEQYF
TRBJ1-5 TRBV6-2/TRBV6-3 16 CASRPGQLGSNQPQHF
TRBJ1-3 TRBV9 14 CASSLNPGGNTIYF
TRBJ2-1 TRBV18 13 CASRGLAGDEQFF
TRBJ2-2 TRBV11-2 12 CASGLITGELFF
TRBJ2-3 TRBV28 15 CASSLTSGYGDTQYF